This T cell receptor (beta chain) emerged from a study of blood T cell repertoires in COVID-19. Study at large: Donors in the United States, Italy and Spain gave samples during acute or convalescent COVID-19. Sources were T cells, B-cell-depleted T cells, or PBMCs; the material itself was cDNA or gDNA.

Sequenced by immunoSEQ multiplex PCR; TCRdb stores in-frame clones only, minus some. This table holds about 210,000 clones, 80% to 85% found once. V was clipped by 1 base and J by 5 bases; unmatched bases: 14. Germline lookup yields CDR1 MGHRA and CDR2 YSYEKL. The CDR3 totals 17 residues. The chain recombines TRBV4-1 with TRBJ2-7; TRBD1 matches 7 bases. The TCR sequence derives from a woman between 50 and 59 years old with acute COVID-19. The sequencing input was PBMCs or T cells enriched from blood (not recorded which). CDR3 sequence: CASSQALSPGGNHEQYF. In DNA form, the CDR3 reads TGCGCCAGCAGCCAAGCCCTTAGCCCAGGGGGTAATCACGAGCAGTACTTC.